This TCR beta chain was obtained from a study of blood T cell repertoires in COVID-19. Generated by immunoSEQ multiplex PCR, the TCRdb table keeps only in-frame clones and is missing some. The sample holds 150,000 to 200,000 clones, around 81% seen once. V was clipped by 1 base and J by 1 base; unmatched bases: 11. CDR1 is KGHSH and CDR2 is LQKENI in the germline V gene. CDR3 length: 18 amino acids. The chain uses TRBV18 and TRBJ2-3; 7 nucleotides agree with TRBD2. The TCR sequence derives from a man aged 60 to 69 with active or convalescent COVID-19. Sequencing was performed on peripheral blood. In DNA, the CDR3 is TGTGCCAGCTCACCACAGAATCTGGGAGGGCCGGGCACAGATACGCAGTATTTT. Amino acid sequence: CASSPQNLGGPGTDTQYF.